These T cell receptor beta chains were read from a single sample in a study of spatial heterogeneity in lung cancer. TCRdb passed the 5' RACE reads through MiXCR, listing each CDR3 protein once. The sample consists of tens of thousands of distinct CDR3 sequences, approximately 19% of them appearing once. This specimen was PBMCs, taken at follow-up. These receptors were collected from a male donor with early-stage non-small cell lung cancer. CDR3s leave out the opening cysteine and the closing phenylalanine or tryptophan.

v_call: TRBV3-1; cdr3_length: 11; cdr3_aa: ASSPWGNQPQH
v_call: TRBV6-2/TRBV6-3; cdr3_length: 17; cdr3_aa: ASTFPTHPRDSSNYGYT
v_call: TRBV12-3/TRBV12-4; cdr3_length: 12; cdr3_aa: ASSWDGSTDTQY
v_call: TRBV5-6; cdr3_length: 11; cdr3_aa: ASRGQRDSPLH
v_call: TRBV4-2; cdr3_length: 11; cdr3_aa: ASSLRLAGDQY
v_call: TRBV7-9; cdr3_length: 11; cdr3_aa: ASSGQGNTEAF
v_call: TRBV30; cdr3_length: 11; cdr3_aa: AWWDTSSYEQY
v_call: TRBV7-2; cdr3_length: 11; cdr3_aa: ASSRSRDRGYT
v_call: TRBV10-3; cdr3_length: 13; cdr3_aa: AISAAGGVNTEAF
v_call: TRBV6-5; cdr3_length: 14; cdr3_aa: ASSYSNRRSGTEAF
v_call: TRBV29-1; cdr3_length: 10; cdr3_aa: SVNRGYTEAF
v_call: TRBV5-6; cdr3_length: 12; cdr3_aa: ASSLGLRTSPLH
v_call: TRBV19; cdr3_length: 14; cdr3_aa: ASSSGLAGGTDTQY
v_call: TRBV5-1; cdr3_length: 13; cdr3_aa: ASSLAAGYTDTQY
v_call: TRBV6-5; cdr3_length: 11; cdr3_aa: ASMGLVGDTQY
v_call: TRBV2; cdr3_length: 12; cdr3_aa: ASSRTGLNYGYT
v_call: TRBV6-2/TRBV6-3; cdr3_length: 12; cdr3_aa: ASGTGGDNNEQF
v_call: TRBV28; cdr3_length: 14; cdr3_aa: ASSSRGGRLGNTQY
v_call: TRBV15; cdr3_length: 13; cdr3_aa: ATSRELAGYNEQF
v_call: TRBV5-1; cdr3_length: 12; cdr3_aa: ASSGQGVANEQY
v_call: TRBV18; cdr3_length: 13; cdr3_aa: ASSTSGTGHTTQY
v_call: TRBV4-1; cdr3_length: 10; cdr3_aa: ASSRLTGELF
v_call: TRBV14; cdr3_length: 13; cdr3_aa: ASSQTREGSYGYT
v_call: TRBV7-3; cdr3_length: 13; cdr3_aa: ASSTSGTRTGELF
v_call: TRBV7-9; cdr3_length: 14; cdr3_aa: ASSSIDRGLSYGYT
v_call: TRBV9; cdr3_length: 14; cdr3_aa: ASSVGPGAVNEKLF
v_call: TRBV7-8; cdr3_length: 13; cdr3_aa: ASSLTGLASNEQF
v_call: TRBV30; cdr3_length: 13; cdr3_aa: ALPGAGGGVGELF
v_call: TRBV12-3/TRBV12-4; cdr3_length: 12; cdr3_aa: ASSPGTGNGPQH
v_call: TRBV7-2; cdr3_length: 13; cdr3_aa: ASSRGRKGEGEQF
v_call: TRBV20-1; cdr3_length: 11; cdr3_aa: SAGAEWGSPQH
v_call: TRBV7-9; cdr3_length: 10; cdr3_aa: ASSDGFQPQH
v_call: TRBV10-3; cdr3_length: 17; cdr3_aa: AISEPRDRYLIGANVVT
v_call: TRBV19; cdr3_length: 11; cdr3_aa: ASSIGGSQPQH
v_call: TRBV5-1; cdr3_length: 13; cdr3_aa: ASSLGREGNNEQF
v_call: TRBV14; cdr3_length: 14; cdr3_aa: ASSHPGLANTRELF
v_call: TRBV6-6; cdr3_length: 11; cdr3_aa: ASNDRAPGELF
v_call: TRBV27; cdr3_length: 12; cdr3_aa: ASRPGHLNSPLH
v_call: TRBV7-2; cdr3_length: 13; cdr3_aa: ASSSGTDTPETQY
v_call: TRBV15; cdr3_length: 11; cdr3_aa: ATTGQLNQPQH
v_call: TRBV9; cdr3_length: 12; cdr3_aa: ASSAQGRGLSYT
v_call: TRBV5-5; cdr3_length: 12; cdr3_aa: ASSLRAGLEKLF
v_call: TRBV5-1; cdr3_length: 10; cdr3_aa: ASIAGDGEQY
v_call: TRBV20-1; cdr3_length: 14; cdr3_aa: SARKRGAISTDTQY
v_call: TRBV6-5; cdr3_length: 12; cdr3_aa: ASKRGGNRDEQF